The rows below give T cell receptor beta chains drawn from one sample of a study of cytomegalovirus exposure and HLA in healthy donors. Sequencing used immunoSEQ multiplex PCR; TCRdb keeps in-frame clones, though not all of them. Of 150,000 to 180,000 clones in the sample, about four fifths were seen once. The sample comprised PBMCs. These receptors all come from a man aged 18 to 35 in good health and CMV-seronegative. CDR3s include the opening cysteine and the closing phenylalanine or tryptophan. The order of the fields is V gene, D gene, clone size, J gene, CDR3 protein, CDR3 DNA. The D gene is left open where the match is weak. Clone size is not always given. Where it is, it says once, few, many or a class for expanded clones.

>TRBV11-2|.|few|TRBJ1-5
CASSLETGDQPQHF
TGTGCCAGCAGCTTAGAGACTGGCGATCAGCCCCAGCATTTT
>TRBV4-3|TRBD1|.|TRBJ2-7
CASSQYRGTSYEQYF
TGCGCCAGCAGCCAGTACAGGGGGACGTCCTACGAGCAGTACTTC
>TRBV19|TRBD1|.|TRBJ1-5
CASSPRRAGGQPQHF
TGTGCCAGTAGCCCGAGGCGGGCAGGGGGACAGCCCCAGCATTTT
>TRBV5-1|.|.|TRBJ1-6
CASRPGSSLDNSPLHF
TGCGCCAGCAGACCGGGATCTTCTTTGGATAATTCACCCCTCCACTTT
>TRBV27|.|few|TRBJ2-3
CASSLSSSYRPDTQYF
TGTGCCAGCAGTTTATCGAGTTCATACAGGCCAGATACGCAGTATTTT
>TRBV4-1|.|.|TRBJ2-5
CASSPGVAVQETQYF
TGCGCCAGCAGCCCCGGGGTAGCGGTCCAAGAGACCCAGTACTTC
>TRBV19|.|.|TRBJ2-1
CASNQASSSYNEQFF
TGTGCCAGTAATCAAGCCTCGAGCTCCTACAATGAGCAGTTCTTC
>TRBV18|.|.|TRBJ2-2
CASSPQTTGTGELFF
TGTGCCAGCTCACCACAGACGACGGGCACCGGGGAGCTGTTTTTT
>TRBV5-1|TRBD1|.|TRBJ1-1
CASVLVAGGNTEAFF
TGCGCCAGCGTTCTGGTAGCAGGGGGAAACACTGAAGCTTTCTTT
>TRBV6-5|TRBD1|.|TRBJ2-7
CASSYSGTGPYEQYF
TGTGCCAGCAGTTACTCCGGGACAGGGCCCTACGAGCAGTACTTC
>TRBV19|.|.|TRBJ2-7
CASRETGSYEQYF
TGTGCCAGTAGGGAGACAGGATCCTACGAGCAGTACTTC
>TRBV19|.|.|TRBJ2-6
CASSMGRGPHSGANVLTF
TGTGCCAGTAGTATGGGTAGGGGCCCGCACTCTGGGGCCAACGTCCTGACTTTC
>TRBV19|TRBD1|few|TRBJ1-1
CASSLGQGMNTEAFF
TGTGCCAGTAGTTTAGGACAGGGAATGAACACTGAAGCTTTCTTT
>TRBV4-2|.|.|TRBJ2-5
CASSQDRGAQETQYF
TGTGCCAGCAGCCAAGACCGGGGGGCGCAAGAGACCCAGTACTTC
>TRBV5-1|.|few|TRBJ2-1
CASSFWGLSNEQFF
TGCGCCAGCAGCTTTTGGGGGCTGAGCAATGAGCAGTTCTTC
>TRBV4-1|TRBD1|.|TRBJ1-6
CASSQGQGANSPLHF
TGCGCCAGCAGCCAAGGACAGGGGGCAAATTCACCCCTCCACTTT
>TRBV18|TRBD2|.|TRBJ2-2
CASSPPFLAGDTGELFF
TGTGCCAGCTCACCACCGTTCCTAGCGGGGGACACCGGGGAGCTGTTTTTT
>TRBV6-5|TRBD1|.|TRBJ1-5
CASRTGLSNQPQHF
TGTGCCAGCAGGACAGGGCTTAGCAATCAGCCCCAGCATTTT
>TRBV5-1|.|.|TRBJ1-1
CASSLGHRVGNTEAFF
TGCGCCAGCAGCTTGGGCCACAGGGTCGGGAACACTGAAGCTTTCTTT
>TRBV7-8|TRBD2|once|TRBJ2-7
CASGSGFNYEQYF
TGTGCCAGCGGTAGCGGGTTTAACTACGAGCAGTACTTC
>TRBV5-4|TRBD1|.|TRBJ2-3
CASSGTGGKDTQYF
TGTGCCAGCAGCGGGACAGGGGGGAAGGATACGCAGTATTTT
>TRBV7-6|.|.|TRBJ2-7
CASSLFGRVGEQYF
TGTGCCAGCAGCTTATTCGGCAGGGTGGGAGAGCAGTACTTC